These T cell receptor beta chains were read from a single sample in a study of T cell responses to AZD1222 COVID-19 vaccine. Here immunoSEQ multiplex PCR was the method, and the copy in TCRdb shows in-frame clones only, minus some. The repertoire has around 130,000 clones, around 90% of them found once; the top ten carry more than 2.5%. Source: peripheral blood, taken on day 0 of AZD1222 vaccination. These receptors were collected from an adult in good health. Both conserved end residues are part of each CDR3. Fields, in order: D gene, V gene, J gene, clone size, CDR3 DNA, CDR3 protein. The D gene is left open where the match is weak. Size tells how often a clone was seen (once, few, many) or the class of an expanded clone, and some rows leave it out.

D gene: NA; V gene: TRBV7-2; J gene: TRBJ2-7; clone size: NA; CDR3 DNA: TGTGCCAGCAGCACCGACCAGAGCTCCTACGAGCAGTACTTC; CDR3 protein: CASSTDQSSYEQYF
D gene: NA; V gene: TRBV6-2/TRBV6-3; J gene: TRBJ1-5; clone size: NA; CDR3 DNA: TGTGCCAGCAGTTACGAGGGGAGTAGCAATCAGCCCCAGCATTTT; CDR3 protein: CASSYEGSSNQPQHF
D gene: NA; V gene: TRBV9; J gene: TRBJ1-2; clone size: once; CDR3 DNA: TGTGCCAGCAGCGCCCACTCGGGAGGCCTAAACTATGGCTACACCTTC; CDR3 protein: CASSAHSGGLNYGYTF
D gene: NA; V gene: TRBV7-9; J gene: TRBJ2-1; clone size: NA; CDR3 DNA: TGTGCCAGCAGCTTAGGGCATGTCCAGTTCTTC; CDR3 protein: CASSLGHVQFF
D gene: TRBD1; V gene: TRBV9; J gene: TRBJ1-4; clone size: NA; CDR3 DNA: TGTGCCAGCAGTGAACAGGGGTTATCAACTAATGAAAAACTGTTTTTT; CDR3 protein: CASSEQGLSTNEKLFF
D gene: NA; V gene: TRBV9; J gene: TRBJ1-1; clone size: NA; CDR3 DNA: TGTGCCAGCAGCCTAAGGGGCTACACTGAAGCTTTCTTT; CDR3 protein: CASSLRGYTEAFF
D gene: TRBD1; V gene: TRBV19; J gene: TRBJ1-6; clone size: few; CDR3 DNA: TGTGCCAGTAGTATCCCGGACAGGGGGTCACCCCTCCACTTT; CDR3 protein: CASSIPDRGSPLHF
D gene: NA; V gene: TRBV6-4; J gene: TRBJ1-2; clone size: NA; CDR3 DNA: TGTGCCAGCAGTGACAACTATGGCTACACCTTC; CDR3 protein: CASSDNYGYTF
D gene: TRBD1; V gene: TRBV10-3; J gene: TRBJ2-1; clone size: few; CDR3 DNA: TGTGCCATCAGTGGACAGGGTGGGGATGAGCAGTTCTTC; CDR3 protein: CAISGQGGDEQFF
D gene: NA; V gene: TRBV7-9; J gene: TRBJ2-1; clone size: NA; CDR3 DNA: TGTGCCAGCAGCTTAATAATTGCGGGCAATGAGCAGTTCTTC; CDR3 protein: CASSLIIAGNEQFF
D gene: TRBD1; V gene: TRBV19; J gene: TRBJ1-5; clone size: NA; CDR3 DNA: TGTGCCAGTAGTATAATGGACAGGGCCGATCAGCCCCAGCATTTT; CDR3 protein: CASSIMDRADQPQHF
D gene: TRBD2; V gene: TRBV2; J gene: TRBJ2-1; clone size: NA; CDR3 DNA: TGTGCCAGCGGCTCGAGGAGGGGAGGGTCCTACAATGAGCAGTTCTTC; CDR3 protein: CASGSRRGGSYNEQFF
D gene: TRBD2; V gene: TRBV9; J gene: TRBJ2-2; clone size: few; CDR3 DNA: TGTGCCAGCAGCGCCCGGACTAGCGGCAACACCGGGGAGCTGTTTTTT; CDR3 protein: CASSARTSGNTGELFF
D gene: TRBD1; V gene: TRBV2; J gene: TRBJ2-7; clone size: NA; CDR3 DNA: TGTGCCAGCAGTGAGGGGACAGGGTCCTACGAGCAGTACTTC; CDR3 protein: CASSEGTGSYEQYF
D gene: NA; V gene: TRBV5-4; J gene: TRBJ2-3; clone size: NA; CDR3 DNA: TGTGCCAGCAGCTTGGTTTTGGGTTACCGGCCTTTCACAGATACGCAGTATTTT; CDR3 protein: CASSLVLGYRPFTDTQYF
D gene: NA; V gene: TRBV19; J gene: TRBJ2-1; clone size: NA; CDR3 DNA: TGTGCCAGTAGTGATCGGAGCTCCTACAATGAGCAGTTCTTC; CDR3 protein: CASSDRSSYNEQFF
D gene: TRBD1; V gene: TRBV6-6; J gene: TRBJ1-2; clone size: NA; CDR3 DNA: TGTGCCAGCAGCCAAATACAGGGGAGACTTAACTATGGCTACACCTTC; CDR3 protein: CASSQIQGRLNYGYTF
D gene: TRBD2; V gene: TRBV18; J gene: TRBJ2-5; clone size: NA; CDR3 DNA: TGTGCCAGCTCACCACCGAGCCTAGCGGGTGCCCAAGAGACCCAGTACTTC; CDR3 protein: CASSPPSLAGAQETQYF
D gene: NA; V gene: TRBV2; J gene: TRBJ1-2; clone size: NA; CDR3 DNA: TGTGCCAGCAGTGACGCGGGGGCGGGCGGCTACACCTTC; CDR3 protein: CASSDAGAGGYTF
D gene: NA; V gene: TRBV7-2; J gene: TRBJ2-1; clone size: NA; CDR3 DNA: TGTGCCAGCAGCCTACCCGGGAGAAGCAATGAGCAGTTCTTC; CDR3 protein: CASSLPGRSNEQFF
D gene: TRBD1; V gene: TRBV2; J gene: TRBJ2-7; clone size: NA; CDR3 DNA: TGTGCCAGCGGCCCCGGGACAGGGAGGTTAATAGAGCAGTACTTC; CDR3 protein: CASGPGTGRLIEQYF
D gene: NA; V gene: TRBV5-1; J gene: TRBJ2-1; clone size: NA; CDR3 DNA: TGCGCCAGCAGCCAGACAGGTTTAAATGAGCAGTTCTTC; CDR3 protein: CASSQTGLNEQFF
D gene: NA; V gene: TRBV7-6; J gene: TRBJ1-3; clone size: NA; CDR3 DNA: TGTGCCAGCAGCTTAGGAGGCTCTGGAAACACCATATATTTT; CDR3 protein: CASSLGGSGNTIYF
D gene: NA; V gene: TRBV7-9; J gene: TRBJ1-5; clone size: NA; CDR3 DNA: TGTGCCAGCAGCTTGGTAGGAGACAATCAGCCCCAGCATTTT; CDR3 protein: CASSLVGDNQPQHF
D gene: TRBD1; V gene: TRBV5-5; J gene: TRBJ1-1; clone size: NA; CDR3 DNA: TGTGCCAGCAGCGCATTCAGGGGGCTTAACACTGAAGCTTTCTTT; CDR3 protein: CASSAFRGLNTEAFF
D gene: NA; V gene: TRBV7-6; J gene: TRBJ1-5; clone size: NA; CDR3 DNA: TGTGCCAGCAGTTTACAGGGTGGGCAGCCCCAGCATTTT; CDR3 protein: CASSLQGGQPQHF
D gene: TRBD2; V gene: TRBV7-3; J gene: TRBJ2-5; clone size: few; CDR3 DNA: TGTGCCAGCAGCCTTGGACTAGCGGGGCAAGAGACCCAGTACTTC; CDR3 protein: CASSLGLAGQETQYF
D gene: NA; V gene: TRBV18; J gene: TRBJ1-1; clone size: NA; CDR3 DNA: TGTGCCAGCTCACCACTTTACGGACAGAACACTGAAGCTTTCTTT; CDR3 protein: CASSPLYGQNTEAFF
D gene: TRBD1; V gene: TRBV3-1/TRBV3-2; J gene: TRBJ1-6; clone size: NA; CDR3 DNA: TGTGCCAGCAGCCTTACAGGGGGCTTAGGTTCACCCCTCCACTTT; CDR3 protein: CASSLTGGLGSPLHF
D gene: TRBD1; V gene: TRBV5-5; J gene: TRBJ2-7; clone size: NA; CDR3 DNA: TGTGCCAGCAGCCAAGACAGGGGGGGGACCTACGAGCAGTACTTC; CDR3 protein: CASSQDRGGTYEQYF
D gene: NA; V gene: TRBV9; J gene: TRBJ1-1; clone size: NA; CDR3 DNA: TGTGCCAGCAGCGTAGAGGCCCAGAACACTGAAGCTTTCTTT; CDR3 protein: CASSVEAQNTEAFF
D gene: TRBD2; V gene: TRBV27; J gene: TRBJ2-1; clone size: once; CDR3 DNA: TGTGCCAGCAGCCTAGCGGTATTCCGCTCCTACAATGAGCAGTTCTTC; CDR3 protein: CASSLAVFRSYNEQFF
D gene: NA; V gene: TRBV18; J gene: TRBJ2-7; clone size: few; CDR3 DNA: TGTGCCAGCTCACCACCTTCGGCCTACGAGCAGTACTTC; CDR3 protein: CASSPPSAYEQYF
D gene: NA; V gene: TRBV3-1/TRBV3-2; J gene: TRBJ2-7; clone size: NA; CDR3 DNA: TGTGCCAGCAGCCAATACCCCTACGAGCAGTACTTC; CDR3 protein: CASSQYPYEQYF
D gene: NA; V gene: TRBV30; J gene: TRBJ1-2; clone size: NA; CDR3 DNA: TGTGCCTGCACACCCCGGTGGACCGTCAACTATGGCTACACCTTC; CDR3 protein: CACTPRWTVNYGYTF
D gene: NA; V gene: TRBV6-5; J gene: TRBJ2-5; clone size: NA; CDR3 DNA: TGTGCCAGCAGTTACGGGGGAGGAGAGACCCAGTACTTC; CDR3 protein: CASSYGGGETQYF
D gene: TRBD1; V gene: TRBV10-3; J gene: TRBJ1-1; clone size: once; CDR3 DNA: TGTGCCACTAGGGACAGAGGGGGGGGGAACACTGAAGCTTTCTTT; CDR3 protein: CATRDRGGGNTEAFF
D gene: NA; V gene: TRBV7-9; J gene: TRBJ2-5; clone size: NA; CDR3 DNA: TGTGCCAGCAGCCGATTGACGGTACAAGAGACCCAGTACTTC; CDR3 protein: CASSRLTVQETQYF
D gene: NA; V gene: TRBV7-8; J gene: TRBJ2-7; clone size: NA; CDR3 DNA: TGTGCCAGCAGCTTAGCCCTTACTAGTTCCGAGCAGTACTTC; CDR3 protein: CASSLALTSSEQYF
D gene: NA; V gene: TRBV10-2; J gene: TRBJ1-5; clone size: once; CDR3 DNA: TGCGCCAGCAGGACGGATAGCAATCAGCCCCAGCATTTT; CDR3 protein: CASRTDSNQPQHF
D gene: NA; V gene: TRBV11-2; J gene: TRBJ2-6; clone size: NA; CDR3 DNA: TGTGCCAGCAGCTCCCCCGGGCAGGGCCTTTCCTCTGGGGCCAACGTCCTGACTTTC; CDR3 protein: CASSSPGQGLSSGANVLTF
D gene: TRBD2; V gene: TRBV9; J gene: TRBJ2-5; clone size: NA; CDR3 DNA: TGTGCCAGCAGCGAGGGGTCCAGCGGGAGATGGGGAGAGACCCAGTACTTC; CDR3 protein: CASSEGSSGRWGETQYF
D gene: NA; V gene: TRBV6-2/TRBV6-3; J gene: TRBJ2-7; clone size: NA; CDR3 DNA: TGTGCCAGCAGTTACTCGCAGGCCGCCTACGAGCAGTACTTC; CDR3 protein: CASSYSQAAYEQYF
D gene: NA; V gene: TRBV12-3/TRBV12-4; J gene: TRBJ1-6; clone size: NA; CDR3 DNA: TGTGCCAGCAGTTTAGATCCACCACCCCTCCACTTT; CDR3 protein: CASSLDPPPLHF
D gene: NA; V gene: TRBV30; J gene: TRBJ1-4; clone size: NA; CDR3 DNA: TGTGCCTGGAGTGCGACTGCAACTAATGAAAAACTGTTTTTT; CDR3 protein: CAWSATATNEKLFF
D gene: TRBD2; V gene: TRBV28; J gene: TRBJ2-2; clone size: NA; CDR3 DNA: TGTGCCAGCACCCCTAGCGGGACGAACACCGGGGAGCTGTTTTTT; CDR3 protein: CASTPSGTNTGELFF
D gene: NA; V gene: TRBV15; J gene: TRBJ2-1; clone size: NA; CDR3 DNA: TGTGCCACCAGCAGGTCCGGGCTCCCCGCCGGTGAGCAGTTCTTC; CDR3 protein: CATSRSGLPAGEQFF
D gene: TRBD1; V gene: TRBV27; J gene: TRBJ2-1; clone size: NA; CDR3 DNA: TGTGCCAGCAGTTGGCCGGGACAGGGGGACGAGAATGAGCAGTTCTTC; CDR3 protein: CASSWPGQGDENEQFF